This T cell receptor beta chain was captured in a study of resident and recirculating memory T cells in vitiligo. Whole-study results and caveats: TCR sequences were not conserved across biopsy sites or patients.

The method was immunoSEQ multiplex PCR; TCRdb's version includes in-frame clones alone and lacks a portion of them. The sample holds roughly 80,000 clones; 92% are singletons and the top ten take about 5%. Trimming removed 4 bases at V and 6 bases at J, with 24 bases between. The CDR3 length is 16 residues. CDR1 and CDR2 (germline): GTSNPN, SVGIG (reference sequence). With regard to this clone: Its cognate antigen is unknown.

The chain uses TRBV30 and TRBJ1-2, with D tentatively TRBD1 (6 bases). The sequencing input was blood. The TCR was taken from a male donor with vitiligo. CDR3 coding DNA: TGTGCCTGGACCATCCCCCCCGGGACACCCGTGGATGGCTACACCTTC. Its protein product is CAWTIPPGTPVDGYTF.